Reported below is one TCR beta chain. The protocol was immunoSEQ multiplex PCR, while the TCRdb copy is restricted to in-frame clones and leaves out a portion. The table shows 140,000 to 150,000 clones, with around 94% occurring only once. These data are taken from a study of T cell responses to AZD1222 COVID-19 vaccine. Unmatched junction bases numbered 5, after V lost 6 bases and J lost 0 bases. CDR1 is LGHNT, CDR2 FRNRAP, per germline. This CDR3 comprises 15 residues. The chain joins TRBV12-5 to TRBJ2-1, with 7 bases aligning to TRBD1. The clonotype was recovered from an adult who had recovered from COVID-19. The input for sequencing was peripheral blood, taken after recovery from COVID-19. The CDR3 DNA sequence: TGTGCTAGTGGAAAGACAGGGAGCTCCTACAATGAGCAGTTCTTC. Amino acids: CASGKTGSSYNEQFF.